The source of this T cell receptor (beta chain) is a study of shared clonotypes between healthy human individuals. The study, taken as a whole, reports: Around 5.3% of naive CD4 clonotypes were shared across a handful of donors.

The test was conducted at deep level. Once extracted for a subset, genomic DNA was divided evenly among several immunoSEQ plates. Measured with immunoSEQ multiplex PCR; TCRdb has only the in-frame clones, and not every one. The table includes about 330,000 clones, less than 85% detected once. Investigators divided CD4+ cells into CD45RA+ naive and CD45RA-negative memory subsets. This CDR3 region has 15 residues. The germline gives CDR1 MDHEN, CDR2 SYDVKM. The ends lost 1 base at V and 5 bases at J; junction bases unmatched: 5. Concerning this clone itself: Antigen specificity is unknown.

The rearrangement joins TRBV28 to TRBJ2-7; 10 bases line up with TRBD2. The receptor was derived from a man between 25 and 39 years old in good health. The sample was memory CD4+ T cells sorted from blood. As to subset: CD45RA-negative fraction. The CDR3 loop is CASSLLPSGGDEQYF. For the CDR3, the DNA is TGTGCCAGCAGTTTATTGCCTAGCGGGGGCGACGAGCAGTACTTC.